One sample yielded the 11 T cell receptor beta chains listed below, sequenced in a study of T cell responses to AZD1222 COVID-19 vaccine. Only in-frame clones appear in the TCRdb table, and some are missing; sequencing was by immunoSEQ multiplex PCR. The top ten clones hold roughly 10% of a sample with approximately 92,000 clones, 70% to 90% of them seen once. The starting material was peripheral blood, obtained on day 0 of AZD1222 vaccination. These receptors were obtained from an adult in good health.

As for this clone: Compared with germline, one end of the junction differs, possibly owing to a read error. The V call is TRBV10-2, the J call TRBJ2-1; D is perhaps TRBD2 (6 bases). The CDR3 totals 14 residues. CDR1 is WSHSY and CDR2 is SAAADI in the germline V gene. CDR3 sequence reads: CASKRGGTYDEQFF. As DNA, the CDR3 is TGCGCCAGCAAACGGGGCGGGACCTACGATGAGCAGTTCTTC.

The chain combines TRBV6-5 with TRBJ2-7; 10 bases fit TRBD1. Germline V gives CDR1 MNHEY, CDR2 SVGAGI. CDR3 size: 14 residues. The V and J ends lost 5 bases and 1 base, in that order; junction bases with no gene match: 2. DNA for the CDR3: TGTGCCAGCAGTCCGGACAGGGGGTCCTACGAGCAGTACTTC. Translated: CASSPDRGSYEQYF.

The CDR3: CASSLGGVDYGYTF. The CDR3, as DNA: TGTGCCAGCAGTCTTGGAGGGGTTGACTATGGCTACACCTTC. The V and J genes are TRBV27 and TRBJ1-2, with TRBD1 as a possible D gene (5 bases). There are 14 residues in the CDR3. CDR1 is MNHEY and CDR2 is SMNVEV in the germline V gene (reference sequence). V was clipped by 5 bases and J by 3 bases, with 13 bases between them.

This clone was seen a few times. The chain joins TRBV28 to TRBJ1-4; 8 bases line up with TRBD1. The ends lost 5 bases at V and 7 bases at J; junction bases unmatched: 9. This CDR3 has 15 amino acids. Looked up from germline, CDR1 is MDHEN and CDR2 is SYDVKM. As DNA, the CDR3 is TGTGCCAGCAGTCGTACAGGGGGGGGCGGTGAAAAACTGTTTTTT. It codes for CASSRTGGGGEKLFF.

V is TRBV21-1 and J is TRBJ2-7; the table gives TRBD2 as D, unverified against the DNA. TRBV21-1 is an annotated pseudogene. There are 16 residues in the CDR3. The CDR3 coding sequence is TGTGCCAGCAGCAAATGGAGAGCGGGAGGGCCCCTCGAGCAGTACTTC. Protein product: CASSKWRAGGPLEQYF.

The chain employs TRBV6-1 and TRBJ2-7; 10 bases align to TRBD1. The CDR3 has 15 amino acids. V was pared by 1 base and J by 4 bases, with 4 bases of the junction left unmatched. Per the germline V gene, CDR1 is MNHNS and CDR2 is SASEGT. The CDR3 protein is CASSEGTGGFYEQYF. CDR3 bases: TGTGCCAGCAGTGAAGGGACAGGGGGTTTTTACGAGCAGTACTTC.

The chain recombines TRBV12-3 or TRBV12-4 with TRBJ1-5, with D uncertain. The CDR3 loop spans 13 amino acids. The ends were cut back, 3 bases at V and 4 bases at J, with 7 bases in the middle. CDR3 loop: CASSFNGNQPQHF. The DNA for the CDR3 is TGTGCCAGCAGTTTTAACGGGAATCAGCCCCAGCATTTT.

The CDR3 DNA follows: TGTGCCAGCAGCGGACAGGGGCGAGGGGTCTACGAGCAGTACTTC. Encoded protein: CASSGQGRGVYEQYF. The rearrangement joins TRBV2 to TRBJ2-7; the match to TRBD1 covers 9 bases. Trimming cost V 6 bases and J 3 bases; bases outside gene matches: 9. Germline assignment: CDR1 SNHLY and CDR2 FYNNEI. The CDR3 spans 15 residues.

V usage is TRBV9 and J usage is TRBJ2-2, with D hard to call. Germline values: CDR1 SGDLS, CDR2 YYNGEE. Trimming took 3 bases from V and 9 from J, leaving 9 bases between them. The CDR3 has 12 residues. The CDR3 DNA reads as TGTGCCAGCAGCGCCAGCCCCTGGGAGCTGTTTTTT. Translation gives CASSASPWELFF.

The chain combines TRBV7-2 with TRBJ1-3, with TRBD1 matching over 8 bases. V was clipped by 4 bases and J by 2 bases; unmatched bases: 4. This CDR3 region has 15 residues. Germline V gene lookup returns CDR1 SGHTA and CDR2 FQGNSA. CDR3 coding DNA: TGTGCCAGCAGCTCCGTGACAGGGGCTGGAAACACCATATATTTT. Translation: CASSSVTGAGNTIYF.

The count of this clone is one. The chain combines TRBV6-5 with TRBJ1-2; D gene unclear. With 6 bases removed from V and 0 bases from J, the gap between germline ends came to 2 bases. Germline lookup yields CDR1 MNHEY and CDR2 SVGAGI. This CDR3 comprises 11 residues. CDR3 in amino acids: CASRSNYGYTF. The CDR3 DNA sequence: TGTGCCAGCAGATCTAACTATGGCTACACCTTC.